The clone carrying this TCR beta chain showed up just a few times. The sample originates from a study of sequential checkpoint blockade in melanoma. The overall study: First-line arms were nivolumab then ipilimumab, or the reverse, randomized 1:1. After both sequences, patients received maintenance nivolumab.

The germline gives CDR1 SEHNR, CDR2 FQNEAQ (reference sequence). Trimming took off 1 base at V and 5 bases at J, with 6 bases between the two ends. There are 12 residues in the CDR3. The method was immunoSEQ multiplex PCR; TCRdb's version includes in-frame clones alone and lacks a portion of them. Counted here are tens of thousands of clones, around 82% occurring once; the ten biggest clones make up around a tenth. The treatment denotes: randomized to nivolumab then ipilimumab (arm A) or the reverse (arm B). No patient had prior DNA-damaging chemotherapy. From thawed PBMCs, live CD3+CD8+ cells negative for CD19 and CD56 were sorted.

Sequencing used CD8+ T cells sorted from blood (inferred from file names), obtained from a patient given nivolumab and ipilimumab in sequence. The chain joins TRBV7-9 to TRBJ2-7; D possibly corresponds to TRBD2 (6 bases). The TCR was taken from a human donor with melanoma. CDR3 DNA: TGTGCCAGCAGCTTAGGGGGGGACGAGCAGTACTTC. It is translated as CASSLGGDEQYF.